The 18 T cell receptor beta chains below come from one sample, sequenced in a study of CD4 T cells in relation to SARS-CoV-2 and coronaviruses. Antigens for these TCRs are unknown. TCRdb's table, derived via immunoSEQ multiplex PCR, lists solely in-frame clones and lacks some. Of over 15,000 clones listed, about 80% were seen once; the top ten hold 25% to 35%. CD4+ T cells from unexposed donors were obtained before the COVID-19 pandemic (2011-2018). The cells were cultured for around ten days before CD4+ T cells were isolated. The sample taken for sequencing was CD4+ T cells from PBMCs, cultured in vitro. The receptor source for this set is a human donor in good health.

This clone has a handful of counts. J is TRBJ1-5 and V is TRBV10-1; unclear D gene. This CDR3 has 13 residues. With 3 bases removed from V and 4 bases from J, the gap between germline ends came to 7 bases. Germline values: CDR1 WNHNN, CDR2 SYGVQD (reference sequence). The CDR3 region has the DNA TGCGCCAGCAGTGATGGGGTGAATCAGCCCCAGCATTTT. Translation: CASSDGVNQPQHF.

The gene calls are TRBV30 and TRBJ2-3; TRBD2 aligns across 10 bases. Trimming at V came to 3 bases and at J to 2 bases, leaving 8 bases not matched to a gene. The germline CDR1 and CDR2 sequences are GTSNPN and SVGIG (reference sequence). The CDR3 extends over 16 amino acids. The CDR3 is CAWSPQLAGYTDTQYF. In nucleotides, the CDR3 is TGTGCCTGGAGCCCCCAACTAGCGGGATACACAGATACGCAGTATTTT.

The chain links TRBV5-1 to TRBJ1-1; no clear D gene. With 0 bases removed from V and 11 bases from J, the gap between germline ends came to 17 bases. Germline V gives CDR1 SGHRS, CDR2 YFSETQ. The CDR3 runs to 14 residues. This CDR3 reads CASSLDMGRTGAFF. CDR3 coding DNA: TGCGCCAGCAGCTTGGATATGGGCCGAACCGGCGCTTTCTTT.

The genes are TRBV29-1 and TRBJ2-3; D ambiguous. This CDR3 region has 11 residues. The germline V and J ends were trimmed by 7 bases and 3 bases, with 8 bases remaining between them. The germline gives CDR1 SQVTM, CDR2 ANQGSEA. CDR3 DNA sequence: TGCAGCGCCTGGTGGACAGATACGCAGTATTTT. Protein product: CSAWWTDTQYF.

The rearrangement links TRBV5-5 to TRBJ2-7; D call uncertain. V lost 2 bases and J lost 0, with 6 bases in between. The CDR3 extends over 13 amino acids. CDR1 and CDR2 from the germline V gene are SGHKS and YYEKEE (reference sequence). The CDR3 DNA reads TGTGCCAGCAGCTTCTTGAGCTCCTACGAGCAGTACTTC. Amino acid sequence: CASSFLSSYEQYF. Based on the CDR3 plus reference TRBV5-5 and TRBJ2-7, the full variable domain is DAGVTQSPTHLIKTRGQQVTLRCSPISGHKSVSWYQQVLGQGPQFIFQYYEKEERGRGNFPDRFSARQFPNYSSELNVNALLLGDSALYLCASSFLSSYEQYFGPGTRLTVT.

The genes are TRBV20-1 and TRBJ2-7, with D possibly being TRBD2 (6 bases). The CDR3 sequence is 15 residues long. Germline values: CDR1 DFQATT, CDR2 SNEGSKA (reference sequence). V was trimmed by 3 bases and J by 2 bases, leaving 17 bases between them. CDR3 sequence reads: CSASPVVGGAYEQYF. The DNA for the CDR3 is TGCAGTGCTAGTCCTGTGGTAGGCGGGGCCTACGAGCAGTACTTC.

The chain joins TRBV7-9 to TRBJ2-2; 9 bases are shared with TRBD1. The length of the CDR3 is 15 residues. The germline gives CDR1 SEHNR, CDR2 FQNEAQ (reference sequence). Trimming removed 5 bases from V and 4 bases from J; junction bases left unmatched: 5. The CDR3 coding sequence is TGTGCCAGCAGCACCCGGGACAGGGTCACCGGGGAGCTGTTTTTT. Protein: CASSTRDRVTGELFF.

This clone was observed a single time. The V gene is TRBV9, the J gene TRBJ1-3; D unclear. Germline values: CDR1 SGDLS, CDR2 YYNGEE. This CDR3 has 15 amino acids. Trimming took off 0 bases at V and 1 base at J, with 8 bases between the two ends. CDR3: CASSVAADSGNTIYF. CDR3 DNA sequence: TGTGCCAGCAGCGTAGCGGCCGATTCTGGAAACACCATATATTTT.

This chain joins TRBV18 and TRBJ2-2; D possibly corresponds to TRBD2 (5 bases). Trimming cost V 2 bases and J 0 bases, with 10 bases left between them. The CDR3 consists of 16 residues. The V gene's germline CDR1 is KGHSH and CDR2 LQKENI. The CDR3 DNA is TGTGCCAGCTCACCAGGCCTAGCCTCGAACACCGGGGAGCTGTTTTTT. This codes for CASSPGLASNTGELFF.

Here the CDR3 reads CASSSIPPINYGYTF. The CDR3 DNA reads TGTGCCAGCAGCTCTATACCCCCGATTAACTATGGCTACACCTTC. The V and J genes are TRBV7-9 and TRBJ1-2; unclear D gene. The ends were cut back, 4 bases at V and 1 base at J, with 13 bases in the middle. Germline V lookup: CDR1 SEHNR, CDR2 FQNEAQ (reference sequence). This CDR3 spans 15 amino acids.

The genes are TRBV25-1 and TRBJ2-5; D unclear. Germline V gene lookup returns CDR1 MGHDK and CDR2 SYGVNS. The CDR3 runs 9 residues. Trimming removed 10 bases from V and 6 bases from J, with 6 bases in between. CDR3 DNA: TGTGCCACCCCGAAGACCCAGTACTTC. Protein sequence: CATPKTQYF.

The genes are TRBV20-1 and TRBJ2-7; no firm D call. The CDR3 covers 11 residues. Trimming cost V 0 bases and J 6 bases, with 6 bases left between them. Germline V gene data show CDR1 as DFQATT and CDR2 as SNEGSKA (reference sequence). CDR3 loop: CSARDSLEQYF. Written as DNA, the CDR3 is TGCAGTGCTAGAGACTCCCTCGAGCAGTACTTC.

The J gene is TRBJ2-3, the V gene TRBV6-6; D possibly corresponds to TRBD2 (5 bases). The ends were cut back, 1 base at V and 1 base at J, with 6 bases in the middle. Per the germline V gene, CDR1 is MNHNY and CDR2 is SVGAGI (reference sequence). The CDR3 spans 14 residues. CDR3 in DNA: TGTGCCAGCAGTTACTTTAGCGGCACAGATACGCAGTATTTT. The encoded protein is CASSYFSGTDTQYF.

The J gene is TRBJ1-3, the V gene TRBV2, with 11 nucleotides matching TRBD1. This CDR3 contains 16 residues. Looked up from germline, CDR1 is SNHLY and CDR2 is FYNNEI. The V gene end was trimmed by 8 bases and the J gene end by 4 bases; junction bases not matched to a gene: 10. DNA of the CDR3: TGTGCCAGCGGGACAGGGGGAAGGTGGTCCGGAAACACCATATATTTT. Protein product: CASGTGGRWSGNTIYF.

In this sample, this clone turned up once. In DNA form, the CDR3 reads TGTGCCAGCTCACCACGACAGGGAATGAACACTGAAGCTTTCTTT. Protein sequence: CASSPRQGMNTEAFF. V is TRBV18 and J is TRBJ1-1; the match to TRBD1 covers 7 bases. CDR3 size: 15 residues. CDR1 KGHSH and CDR2 LQKENI come from the germline V gene. Losses at the gene ends were 1 base for V and 0 bases for J; bases not matched to a gene: 2.

Only a few counts were recorded for this clone. The chain joins TRBV30 to TRBJ2-2; D is undetermined. V was pared by 3 bases and J by 4 bases, with 3 bases between. Germline V lookup: CDR1 GTSNPN, CDR2 SVGIG (reference sequence). This CDR3 has 11 residues. This chain's CDR3 is CAWRITGELFF. CDR3 bases: TGTGCCTGGAGAATCACCGGGGAGCTGTTTTTT.

V is TRBV18 and J is TRBJ2-5; 8 bases fit TRBD1. This CDR3 spans 14 amino acids. Germline-derived CDR1 and CDR2 are KGHSH and LQKENI. The trim removed 4 bases at V and 4 bases at J, leaving 5 bases unmatched. The CDR3 protein is CASSLGQGGETQYF. The CDR3 DNA reads as TGTGCCAGCTCACTTGGACAGGGAGGAGAGACCCAGTACTTC.

This clone was counted a single time. The rearrangement links TRBV6-5 to TRBJ1-1; possible D gene TRBD1, 5 bases. The CDR3 spans 12 residues. The germline V gene encodes CDR1 MNHEY and CDR2 SVGAGI. The CDR3 loop is CAVGVQGTEAFF. Here the CDR3 DNA reads TGTGCGGTTGGGGTCCAGGGCACTGAAGCTTTCTTT.